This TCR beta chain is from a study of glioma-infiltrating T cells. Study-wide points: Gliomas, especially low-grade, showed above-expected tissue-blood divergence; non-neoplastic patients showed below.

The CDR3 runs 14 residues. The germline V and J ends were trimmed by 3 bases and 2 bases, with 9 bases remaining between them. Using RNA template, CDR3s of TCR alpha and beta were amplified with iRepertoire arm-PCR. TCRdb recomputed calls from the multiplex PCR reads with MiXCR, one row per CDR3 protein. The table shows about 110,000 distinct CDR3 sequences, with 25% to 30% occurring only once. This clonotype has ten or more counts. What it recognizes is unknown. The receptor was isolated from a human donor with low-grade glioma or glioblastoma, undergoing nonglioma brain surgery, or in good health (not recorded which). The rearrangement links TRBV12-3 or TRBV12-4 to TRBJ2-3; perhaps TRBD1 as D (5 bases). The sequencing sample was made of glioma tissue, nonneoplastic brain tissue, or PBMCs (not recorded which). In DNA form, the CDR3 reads TGTGCCAGCAGTTTCCAGGGATTCACAGATACGCAGTATTTT. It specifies CASSFQGFTDTQYF.